This TCR beta chain emerged from a study of spatial heterogeneity in lung cancer. Looking at the study overall: Bulk RNA-seq from matched material yielded a T cell module score that correlated strongly with TCR transcript counts in tumor regions.

V shed 3 bases, J shed 9 bases, and the junction held 12 bases outside the gene matches. CDR1 and CDR2 (germline): SGHRS, YFSETQ. This CDR3 region has 15 residues. The time point: sample taken at primary tumor resection. Whole RNA obtained from tumor, nontumor lung or frozen PBMC underwent sequencing without sorting. A single record per CDR3 protein comes from TCRdb applying MiXCR to the 5' RACE reads. The sample records about 100,000 distinct CDR3 sequences, about 4.6% being singletons. As concerns this clonotype: Its antigen is as yet unknown.

General study results and limits: Intratumoral expanded alpha and beta TCR counts were found to track tumor mutation counts.

This specimen was lung tumor tissue, taken at surgery. The clonotype comes from a male donor with early-stage non-small cell lung cancer. V usage is TRBV5-1 and J usage is TRBJ2-1; 7 bases match TRBD2. The CDR3 coding sequence is TGCGCCAGCAGCTCTCCTATGCGCGGGGGTGTTGAGCAGTTCTTC. The encoded protein is CASSSPMRGGVEQFF.